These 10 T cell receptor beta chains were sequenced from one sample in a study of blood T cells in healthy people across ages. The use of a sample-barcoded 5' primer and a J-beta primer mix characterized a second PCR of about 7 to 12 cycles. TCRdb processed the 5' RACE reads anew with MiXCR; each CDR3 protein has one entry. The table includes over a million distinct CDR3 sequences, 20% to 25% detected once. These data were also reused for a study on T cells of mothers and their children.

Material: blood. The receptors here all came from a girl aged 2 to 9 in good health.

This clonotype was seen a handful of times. Here the CDR3 reads CASSWDGPQETQYF. Written as DNA, the CDR3 is TGTGCCAGCAGCTGGGACGGACCCCAAGAGACCCAGTACTTC. The chain links TRBV7-6 to TRBJ2-5; D may correspond to TRBD1 or TRBD2 (5 bases each). With 4 bases removed from V and 1 base from J, the gap between germline ends came to 10 bases. Looked up from germline, CDR1 is SGHVS and CDR2 is FNYEAQ. There are 14 residues in the CDR3.

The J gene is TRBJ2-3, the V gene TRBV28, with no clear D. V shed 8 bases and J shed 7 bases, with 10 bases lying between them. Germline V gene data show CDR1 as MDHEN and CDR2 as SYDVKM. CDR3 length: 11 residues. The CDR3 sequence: CASHRGNTQYF. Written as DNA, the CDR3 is TGTGCCAGCCATCGTGGGAATACGCAGTATTTT.

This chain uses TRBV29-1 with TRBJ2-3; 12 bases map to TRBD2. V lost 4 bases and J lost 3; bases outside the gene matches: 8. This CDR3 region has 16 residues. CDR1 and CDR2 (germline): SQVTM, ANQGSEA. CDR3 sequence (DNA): TGCAGCGTTGTGGAGACTAGCGGGAGAGAAACAGATACGCAGTATTTT. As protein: CSVVETSGRETDTQYF.

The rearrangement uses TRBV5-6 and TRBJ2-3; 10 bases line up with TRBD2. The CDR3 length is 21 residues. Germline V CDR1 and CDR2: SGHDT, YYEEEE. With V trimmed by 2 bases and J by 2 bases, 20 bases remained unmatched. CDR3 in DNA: TGTGCCAGCAGCTTCATTCGGACTAGCGGCTCCTTTAAATACCTCACAGATACGCAGTATTTT. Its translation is CASSFIRTSGSFKYLTDTQYF.

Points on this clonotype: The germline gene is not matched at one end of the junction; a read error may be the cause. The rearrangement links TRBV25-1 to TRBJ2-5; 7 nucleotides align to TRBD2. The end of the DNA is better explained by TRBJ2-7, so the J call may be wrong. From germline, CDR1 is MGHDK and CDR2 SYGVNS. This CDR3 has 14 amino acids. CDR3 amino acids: CTSNRAGRDYEQYF. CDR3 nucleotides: TGTACCAGCAACCGGGCAGGGAGGGATTACGAGCAGTACTTC.

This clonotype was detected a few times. The CDR3 DNA is TGCAGCGGTCCAAGCGGGGGGGGCAATGAGCAGTTCTTC. Translation: CSGPSGGGNEQFF. V gene TRBV20-1 combines with J gene TRBJ2-1; 10 nucleotides agree with TRBD2. The germline V gene encodes CDR1 DFQATT and CDR2 SNEGSKA (reference sequence). The CDR3 contains 13 residues.

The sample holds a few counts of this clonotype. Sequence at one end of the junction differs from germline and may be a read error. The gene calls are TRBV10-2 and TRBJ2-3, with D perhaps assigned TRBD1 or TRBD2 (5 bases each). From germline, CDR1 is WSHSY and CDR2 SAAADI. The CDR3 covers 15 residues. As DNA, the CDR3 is TGCGCCAGTAGTGAGAAGCTTGGGACCACAGATACGCAGTATTTT. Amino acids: CASSEKLGTTDTQYF.

CDR3 nucleotide sequence: TGCAGTGCTGGTAAGACAGGGGTCTACGAGCAGTACTTC. It translates to CSAGKTGVYEQYF. V is TRBV20-1 and J is TRBJ2-7, with 8 bases lining up with TRBD1. Germline assignment: CDR1 DFQATT and CDR2 SNEGSKA (reference sequence). This CDR3 contains 13 residues. With V trimmed by 5 bases and J by 3 bases, 6 bases remained unmatched.

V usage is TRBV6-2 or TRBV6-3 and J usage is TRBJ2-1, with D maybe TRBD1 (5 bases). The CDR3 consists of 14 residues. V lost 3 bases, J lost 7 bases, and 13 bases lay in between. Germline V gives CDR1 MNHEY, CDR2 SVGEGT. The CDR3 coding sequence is TGTGCCAGCAGTTATATCCTACAGGAGAATGAGCAGTTCTTC. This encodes CASSYILQENEQFF.

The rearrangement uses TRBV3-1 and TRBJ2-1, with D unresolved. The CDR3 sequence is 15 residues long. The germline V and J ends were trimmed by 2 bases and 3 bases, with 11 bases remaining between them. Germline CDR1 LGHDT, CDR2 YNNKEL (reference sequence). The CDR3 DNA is TGTGCCAGCAGCCAAAGAACCGCCGGCTACAATGAGCAGTTCTTC. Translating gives CASSQRTAGYNEQFF.